This TCR beta chain was identified during a study of blood T cell repertoires in COVID-19. Overall study context: Sources were T cells, B-cell-depleted T cells, or PBMCs; the material itself was cDNA or gDNA.

This clone was recorded only once. In the authors' methods: Nucleated cell number was recorded as an estimate derived from reference gene primer amplification. Sequencing used immunoSEQ multiplex PCR; TCRdb keeps in-frame clones, though not all of them. D and trimming were read from the DNA, whereas the V and J calls and clone size are those reported in that table. The sample has hundreds of thousands of clones, more than 70% seen once. This CDR3 contains 15 residues. V shed 5 bases and J shed 8 bases, with 19 bases lying between them. From germline, CDR1 is MDHEN and CDR2 SYDVKM. This receptor was taken from a woman between 40 and 55 years old who had recovered from COVID-19. Sequencing was done on a sample of peripheral blood. J is TRBJ2-4 and V is TRBV28; TRBD2 is a possible D gene (5 bases). The CDR3 here is CASSTAPALGDIQYF. CDR3 DNA: TGTGCCAGCAGTACCGCCCCGGCCCTCGGGGACATTCAGTACTTC.